This TCR beta chain emerged from a study of beta chain features in type 1 diabetes. With regard to this clone: Its specificity is not known.

V shed 5 bases and J 3 bases; nucleotides not matched to a gene: 11. This CDR3 has 17 amino acids. Germline V gives CDR1 SGHTA, CDR2 FQGNSA. Expressed TCRB transcripts were sequenced, since all the RNA that had been isolated was reverse transcribed. Only in-frame clones appear in the TCRdb table, and some are missing; sequencing was by immunoSEQ multiplex PCR. The data hold more than 300,000 clones, with approximately 8% observed a single time. One heparinised draw, averaging about 0.11 L, was taken per donor. General study results and limits: Equally in patients and controls, PCR might preferentially amplify shorter templates.

The genes are TRBV7-2 and TRBJ2-3; 10 bases are a match to TRBD2. The clonotype comes from a woman in her late teens or twenties in good health. Sequenced material: central memory CD4+ T cells from blood. DNA of the CDR3: TGTGCCAGCAGCACTAGCGGGGTAGCAGGTGGGACAGATACGCAGTATTTT. It translates to CASSTSGVAGGTDTQYF.